This T cell receptor beta chain is from a study of blood T cell repertoires in COVID-19. Study in general: Acute-phase and convalescent COVID-19 samples originated in the United States, Italy and Spain. Nucleic acid was either cDNA or gDNA, and it came from T cells, B-cell-depleted T cells, or PBMCs.

The CDR3 has 13 residues. CDR1 and CDR2 from the germline V gene are MNHEY and SVGAGI. V shed 7 bases and J shed 3 bases, with 13 bases lying between them. The data were produced by immunoSEQ multiplex PCR, yet TCRdb's version contains in-frame clones alone and is incomplete. The repertoire holds 120,000 to 150,000 clones, with approximately 83% as singletons. This receptor was taken from a woman aged 60 to 75 with COVID-19, enrolled during active disease. V gene TRBV6-5 combines with J gene TRBJ2-7; the D gene is possibly TRBD1 (5 bases). The source material was peripheral blood. CDR3 sequence: CASKERDSYEQYF. DNA of the CDR3: TGTGCCAGCAAGGAACGTGACAGCTACGAGCAGTACTTC.